This TCR beta chain was identified in a study of cytomegalovirus exposure and HLA in healthy donors. The study, taken as a whole, reports: TRBV6-2, TRBV6-3 and some other V segments were unresolvable in 87-base-pair reads. Versus the roughly 640-donor mean, an Asian-associated ancestry cluster reportedly showed fewer N-insertions in a later analysis. A prior analysis recorded that most TCR beta V segments were productive about 87% or about 30% of the time.

In regard to this clone: Antigen specificity is unknown.

This CDR3 has 13 residues. The V gene lost 5 bases and the J gene lost 4 bases, with 11 bases spanning the gap. Looked up from germline, CDR1 is SGHNT and CDR2 is YENEEA. PCR used 60 Vbeta primers and 13 Jbeta primers. Produced via immunoSEQ multiplex PCR; TCRdb's table is partial and in-frame only. The repertoire has 90,000 to 120,000 clones, 60% to 85% of them found once; the top ten carry about 5%. Likely unrecorded immune exposures existed in these nominally healthy donors. This sequence joins TRBV11-3 and TRBJ1-1; D call uncertain. The TCR sequence derives from a woman under 30 in good health and CMV-seropositive. Sequenced: PBMCs. The CDR3 sequence is CASSILGGTEAFF. DNA for the CDR3: TGTGCCAGCAGCATTCTTGGCGGCACTGAAGCTTTCTTT.